What follows are 32 T cell receptor beta chains derived from one specimen sequenced in a study of metastatic and nonmetastatic thyroid tumors. TCRdb re-analyzed the PCR reads using MiXCR. The table has 5,500 to 7,500 clones, roughly 30% seen once; the top ten hold 20% to 25%. Thyroid surgery was performed in patients who had received no treatment beforehand. Source material: tumor tissue. Receptors originate from a female donor with papillary thyroid cancer or a benign thyroid nodule (not recorded which). Some clones in this sample may be carry-over from other donors' samples.

This clone turned up a few times. The J gene is TRBJ1-2, the V gene TRBV27; 7 nucleotides match TRBD1. The CDR3 runs 13 residues. V was pared by 8 bases and J by 4 bases, with 7 bases of the junction left unmatched. Per germline, CDR1 MNHEY and CDR2 SMNVEV (reference sequence). CDR3 sequence: CASAPNRGYGYTF. Here the CDR3 DNA reads TGTGCCAGCGCCCCGAACAGGGGCTATGGCTACACCTTC.

There are a few counts of this clone. The chain recombines TRBV6-2 or TRBV6-3 with TRBJ2-1; TRBD1 aligns across 7 bases. Trimming at V came to 6 bases and at J to 12 bases, leaving 11 bases not matched to a gene. The CDR3 length is 13 residues. Germline CDR1 MNHEY, CDR2 SVGEGT. CDR3 sequence reads: CASSNQDRPGQFF. CDR3 coding DNA: TGTGCCAGCAGCAACCAGGACAGGCCGGGGCAGTTCTTC.

This clone occurred a few times. The chain employs TRBV27 and TRBJ1-5, with TRBD1 matching 9 bases. CDR3 length: 14 residues. Germline loops: CDR1 MNHEY, CDR2 SMNVEV (reference sequence). V was clipped by 5 bases and J by 9 bases; unmatched bases: 8. As DNA, the CDR3 is TGTGCCAGCAGTACCGACAGGGGGAAACCGCCCCAGCATTTT. Its translation: CASSTDRGKPPQHF.

This clone was recorded at least ten times. Other nucleotide sequences in the sample specify the same CDR3. This chain links TRBV20-1 with TRBJ2-3; maybe TRBD2 (6 bases). This CDR3 comprises 14 residues. Trimming removed 4 bases from V and 0 bases from J, with 11 bases in between. The germline CDR1 and CDR2 sequences are DFQATT and SNEGSKA (reference sequence). The CDR3 reads CSATSGSSTDTQYF. The CDR3, as DNA: TGCAGTGCTACCAGCGGGTCGAGCACAGATACGCAGTATTTT.

V is TRBV7-3 and J is TRBJ2-1; perhaps D is TRBD1 or TRBD2 (5 bases each). The CDR3 loop spans 16 amino acids. V dropped 2 bases and J dropped 6 bases, with 17 bases sitting between them. Germline CDR1 and CDR2: SGHTA and FQGTGA. Written as DNA, the CDR3 is TGTGCCAGCAGCTTACGTACAGGACTTGCTCCCAATGAGCAGTTCTTC. Residues: CASSLRTGLAPNEQFF.

This clone was seen more than once but under ten times. The V and J genes are TRBV6-2 or TRBV6-3 and TRBJ2-7, with D unresolved. The CDR3 spans 14 residues. Germline CDR1 is MNHEY and CDR2 is SVGEGT. Trimming removed 7 bases from V and 0 bases from J, with 13 bases in between. The CDR3 coding sequence is TGTGCCAGCACCCCGGCAGCGCGCTCCTACGAGCAGTACTTC. Its translation: CASTPAARSYEQYF.

At least ten counts were recorded for this clone. V gene TRBV5-5 combines with J gene TRBJ1-1; D call uncertain. Germline CDR1 and CDR2: SGHKS and YYEKEE (reference sequence). The V gene lost 5 bases and the J gene lost 5 bases, with 10 bases spanning the gap. CDR3 length equals 12 residues. CDR3 residues: CASREELTEAFF. The CDR3 region has the DNA TGTGCCAGCAGGGAAGAGTTAACTGAAGCTTTCTTT.

This chain links TRBV6-1 with TRBJ2-1; D could derive from TRBD1 or TRBD2 (5 bases each). This CDR3 is built from 13 residues. The ends were cut back, 3 bases at V and 8 bases at J, with 11 bases in the middle. Germline V gene lookup returns CDR1 MNHNS and CDR2 SASEGT. The CDR3 DNA reads TGTGCCAGCAGTGAGAACCGGGGCTATGAGCAGTTCTTC. This translates into CASSENRGYEQFF.

This clone rates as medium-sized. This chain connects TRBV20-1 to TRBJ2-1; no firm D call. Between the trimmed V and J ends, which lost 0 bases and 0 bases, there was a span of 9 bases. In germline, CDR1 is DFQATT, CDR2 SNEGSKA (reference sequence). This CDR3 spans 15 amino acids. The CDR3 reads CSAREAPSSYNEQFF. In nucleotides, the CDR3 is TGCAGTGCTAGAGAGGCGCCCAGCTCCTACAATGAGCAGTTCTTC.

The chain joins TRBV10-2 to TRBJ2-1; 7 bases match TRBD2. The CDR3 runs 16 residues. Germline-derived CDR1 and CDR2 are WSHSY and SAAADI. After removal of 0 bases from V and 4 bases from J, the junction contained 6 bases not matched to a gene. CDR3 sequence (DNA): TGCGCCAGCAGTGAGTCTTCTCTAGCGGTTTACAATGAGCAGTTCTTC. Translating gives CASSESSLAVYNEQFF.

This clone was counted a few times. J is TRBJ2-7 and V is TRBV2, with TRBD2 identical over 10 bases. CDR3 size: 14 residues. V dropped 3 bases and J dropped 4; count of bases not matched to a gene: 3. Germline V lookup: CDR1 SNHLY, CDR2 FYNNEI. The CDR3 DNA sequence: TGTGCCAGCAGTGAGTCTAGCGGGAGATACGAGCAGTACTTC. This encodes CASSESSGRYEQYF.

The table lists this clone with a few counts. The chain is built from TRBV7-2 and TRBJ2-7, with 9 bases matching TRBD2. The CDR3 has 13 amino acids. Germline loops: CDR1 SGHTA, CDR2 FQGNSA. Trimming removed 5 bases from V and 3 bases from J; junction bases left unmatched: 2. This CDR3 is CASSPTSGYEQYF. The CDR3 coding sequence is TGTGCCAGCAGCCCGACTAGCGGCTACGAGCAGTACTTC.

V usage is TRBV9 and J usage is TRBJ2-7, with 9 bases fitting TRBD1. Germline V gene sequence: CDR1 SGDLS, CDR2 YYNGEE. There are 14 residues in the CDR3. With V trimmed by 1 base and J by 4 bases, 3 bases remained unmatched. The CDR3 DNA is TGTGCCAGCAGCGTAACTGACAGGGGGTACGAGCAGTACTTC. Translated: CASSVTDRGYEQYF.

This clone has a count of ten or more. The chain employs TRBV29-1 and TRBJ1-1; D is unclear. Germline V lookup: CDR1 SQVTM, CDR2 ANQGSEA. There are 11 residues in the CDR3. With 4 bases removed from V and 5 bases from J, the gap between germline ends came to 8 bases. The CDR3 loop is CSVGWETEAFF. The CDR3 DNA reads TGCAGCGTTGGGTGGGAGACTGAAGCTTTCTTT.

The rearrangement links TRBV7-2 to TRBJ2-1; D remains unclear. Germline V gene sequence: CDR1 SGHTA, CDR2 FQGNSA. The CDR3 extends over 13 amino acids. Trimming removed 4 bases from V and 7 bases from J, with 11 bases in between. The CDR3: CASSSGPWNEQFF. CDR3 nucleotides: TGTGCCAGCAGCTCCGGACCCTGGAATGAGCAGTTCTTC.

V and J are TRBV6-1 and TRBJ2-7, with 10 nucleotides matching TRBD1. V lost 1 base, J lost 3 bases, and 0 bases stayed unmatched. The CDR3 sequence is 14 residues long. Germline V gene lookup returns CDR1 MNHNS and CDR2 SASEGT. The CDR3 protein is CASSEGTGGYEQYF. DNA for the CDR3: TGTGCCAGCAGTGAAGGGACAGGGGGCTACGAGCAGTACTTC.

The gene calls are TRBV6-1 and TRBJ2-5, with no clear D. The ends were cut back, 6 bases at V and 0 bases at J, with 11 bases in the middle. The CDR3 is made up of 14 amino acids. Germline CDR1 and CDR2: MNHNS and SASEGT. CDR3 protein: CASSPPGYQETQYF. The CDR3 DNA follows: TGTGCCAGCAGCCCGCCCGGGTACCAAGAGACCCAGTACTTC.

This clone turned up a few times. V and J are TRBV5-1 and TRBJ2-7, with 11 bases fitting TRBD2. The CDR3 consists of 15 residues. V was clipped by 3 bases and J by 3 bases; unmatched bases: 5. CDR1 and CDR2 (germline): SGHRS, YFSETQ. The CDR3 loop is CASSSLAGVDYEQYF. The CDR3 DNA reads as TGCGCCAGCAGCTCACTAGCGGGAGTGGACTACGAGCAGTACTTC.

The genes are TRBV27 and TRBJ2-6; 9 bases line up with TRBD2. Germline lookup yields CDR1 MNHEY and CDR2 SMNVEV (reference sequence). With 6 bases clipped from V and 4 bases from J, the junction kept 13 bases outside the gene matches. The CDR3 has 18 amino acids. CDR3 bases: TGTGCCAGCAGACCTGAAGCGGGAGGTCTGTCCGGGGCCAACGTCCTGACTTTC. It translates to CASRPEAGGLSGANVLTF.

The DNA of the CDR3 is TGTGCCAGCATCCTGTTCGCGGGTAATGAGCAGTTCTTC. Its translation: CASILFAGNEQFF. This chain uses TRBV14 with TRBJ2-1; TRBD2 is a possible D gene (5 bases). This CDR3 comprises 13 residues. With 7 bases removed from V and 7 bases from J, the gap between germline ends came to 14 bases. Germline-derived CDR1 and CDR2 are SGHDN and FVKESK.

V is TRBV6-1 and J is TRBJ1-6, with TRBD1 matching over 10 bases. The J segment lost 5 bases and the V segment lost 7 bases, leaving 5 bases of the junction unmatched. The CDR3 is 15 residues long. The germline CDR1 and CDR2 sequences are MNHNS and SASEGT. This CDR3 is CASTVGTGDNSPLHF. For the CDR3, the DNA is TGTGCCAGCACGGTCGGGACAGGGGATAATTCACCCCTCCACTTT.

This clone was recorded only once. The chain employs TRBV7-6 and TRBJ2-7; D uncertain. Germline CDR1 reads SGHVS; CDR2 reads FNYEAQ. This CDR3 has 13 amino acids. Between the trimmed V and J ends, which lost 1 base and 6 bases, there was a span of 10 bases. CDR3 DNA sequence: TGTGCCAGCAGCTTAGAGGTCGGACGCGAGCAGTACTTC. Its protein is CASSLEVGREQYF. The full variable domain, in which reference TRBV7-6 and TRBJ2-7 provide the parts outside the CDR3, is GAGVSQSPRYKVTKRGQDVALRCDPISGHVSLYWYRQALGQGPEFLTYFNYEAQQDKSGLPNDRFSAERPEGSISTLTIQRTEQRDSAMYRCASSLEVGREQYFGPGTRLTVT.

This clone was found a few times. The rearrangement links TRBV28 to TRBJ1-2, with 7 bases identical to TRBD1. The germline V gene encodes CDR1 MDHEN and CDR2 SYDVKM. CDR3 length: 16 amino acids. Losses at the gene ends were 5 bases for V and 7 bases for J; bases not matched to a gene: 16. The CDR3 protein is CASSPQINSHRGGYTF. The DNA of the CDR3 is TGTGCCAGCAGTCCTCAGATAAATTCCCACAGGGGTGGCTACACCTTC.

This clone was observed a handful of times. V and J are TRBV6-1 and TRBJ2-2, with D possibly TRBD1 on 6 matching bases. The CDR3 covers 17 residues. Germline CDR1 and CDR2: MNHNS and SASEGT. V was pared by 0 bases and J by 1 base, with 12 bases between. The CDR3 loop is CASSEAYGTMNTGELFF. CDR3 DNA sequence: TGTGCCAGCAGTGAAGCCTACGGGACAATGAACACCGGGGAGCTGTTTTTT.

This clone was counted only a few times. The same CDR3 also results from other DNA sequences found in this sample. The V call is TRBV6-5, the J call TRBJ2-2; D remains unclear. Germline CDR1 is MNHEY and CDR2 is SVGAGI. This CDR3 is 15 amino acids long. Trimming removed 2 bases at V and 2 bases at J, with 9 bases between. Written as DNA, the CDR3 is TGTGCCAGCAGTTACGGGCAACCAAACACCGGGGAGCTGTTTTTT. Translated, it gives CASSYGQPNTGELFF.

About this clone: One end of the junction does not line up with germline, which may come from a read error. V and J are TRBV12-3 or TRBV12-4 and TRBJ2-3; 10 bases line up with TRBD2. The CDR3 covers 17 residues. CDR3 residues: CASSLEREGSGTDTPDF. In DNA, the CDR3 is TGTGCCAGCAGTTTAGAGCGGGAGGGGTCAGGCACAGATACGCCGGATTTT.

The gene calls are TRBV30 and TRBJ2-2; TRBD2 matches 8 bases. CDR1 is GTSNPN and CDR2 is SVGIG in the germline V gene (reference sequence). The CDR3 runs to 17 residues. The ends lost 3 bases at V and 6 bases at J; junction bases unmatched: 15. The CDR3 DNA reads TGTGCCTGGAGCGGGGGGGCAGATATGATAGTGGCCGGGGAGCTGTTTTTT. This gives the protein CAWSGGADMIVAGELFF.

This clone was picked up a small number of times. The V and J genes are TRBV6-5 and TRBJ1-1; D perhaps matches TRBD1 (5 bases). The CDR3 covers 13 residues. Germline CDR1 reads MNHEY; CDR2 reads SVGAGI. The germline V and J ends were trimmed by 7 bases and 11 bases, with 20 bases remaining between them. The CDR3 nucleotides read TGTGCCAGCATTTCGCGGCTTGGGGGTGAGGCTTTCTTT. Translating gives CASISRLGGEAFF.

This clone was seen at least ten times. A much larger clone lies one base from this, so it may be a read error. The identical CDR3 is also encoded by other nucleotide sequences in the sample. This chain uses TRBV5-1 with TRBJ2-7; the D is unclear. The CDR3 is 13 amino acids. V lost 4 bases, J lost 6 bases, and 14 bases lay in between. Germline loops: CDR1 SGHRS, CDR2 YFSETQ. The DNA for the CDR3 is TGCGCCAGCAGCCCTGCCCTTCTGGGCGAGCAGTACTTC. Its translation is CASSPALLGEQYF.

The rearrangement links TRBV7-3 to TRBJ2-5; D could derive from TRBD1 or TRBD2 (5 bases each). Trimming shortened V by 1 base and J by 8 bases, and 20 bases separated the two germline ends. The CDR3 sequence is 16 residues long. Germline lookup yields CDR1 SGHTA and CDR2 FQGTGA. In DNA form, the CDR3 reads TGTGCCAGCAGCTTAAGGGGGAGCGGAGGCACAGATACCCAGTACTTC. Translated: CASSLRGSGGTDTQYF.

This chain links TRBV30 with TRBJ1-2; tentative D call: TRBD1 (5 bases). Looked up from germline, CDR1 is GTSNPN and CDR2 is SVGIG (reference sequence). The germline V and J ends were trimmed by 2 bases and 0 bases, with 13 bases remaining between them. The CDR3 runs to 15 residues. The CDR3 DNA reads as TGTGCCTGGAGTCACCCGGGGGGGGCTAACTATGGCTACACCTTC. This encodes CAWSHPGGANYGYTF.

The chain is built from TRBV4-1 and TRBJ2-5, with 12 bases fitting TRBD2. CDR1 is MGHRA, CDR2 YSYEKL, per germline. The CDR3 has 16 residues. V gave up 4 bases and J gave up 2 bases; unmatched junction bases: 5. The CDR3 nucleotides are TGCGCCAGCAGCCCGCTAGGACTAGCGGGACAAGAGACCCAGTACTTC. It codes for CASSPLGLAGQETQYF.